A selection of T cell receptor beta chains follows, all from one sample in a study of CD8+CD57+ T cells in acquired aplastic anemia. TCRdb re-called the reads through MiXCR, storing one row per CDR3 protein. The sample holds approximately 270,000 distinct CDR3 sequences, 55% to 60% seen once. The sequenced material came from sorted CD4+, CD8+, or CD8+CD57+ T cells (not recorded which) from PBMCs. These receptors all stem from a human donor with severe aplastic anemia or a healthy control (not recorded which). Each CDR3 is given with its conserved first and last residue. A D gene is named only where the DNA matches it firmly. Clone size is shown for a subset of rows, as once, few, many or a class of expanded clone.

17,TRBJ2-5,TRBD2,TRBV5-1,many,TGCGCCAGCAGCTTGGGTTTGGCGGGGGGGCGCCAAGAGACCCAGTACTTC,CASSLGLAGGRQETQYF
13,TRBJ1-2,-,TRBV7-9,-,TGTGCCAGCAGCTTAGCGAATTCCGATGGCTACACCTTC,CASSLANSDGYTF
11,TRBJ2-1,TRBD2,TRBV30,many,TGTGCCTGGCGACTAGCGAATGAGCAGTTCTTC,CAWRLANEQFF
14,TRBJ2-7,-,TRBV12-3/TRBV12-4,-,TGTGCCATTGACCCTTCGGGCATCCACGACGAGCAGTACTTC,CAIDPSGIHDEQYF
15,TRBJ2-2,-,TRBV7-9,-,TGTGCCAGCAGCCCCGGGACCCGTTTCGTCCGGGAGCTGTTTTTT,CASSPGTRFVRELFF
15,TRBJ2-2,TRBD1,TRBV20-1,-,TGCAGTGCTAGGGATCCAGGGGGAATCACCGGGGAGCTGTTTTTT,CSARDPGGITGELFF
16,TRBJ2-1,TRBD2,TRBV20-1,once,TGCAGTGCTAGAGGTGTGACTAGCGGGAGTTACAATGAGCAGTTCTTC,CSARGVTSGSYNEQFF
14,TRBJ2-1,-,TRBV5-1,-,TGCGCCAGCAGCGGGATGGACGGACACAATGAGCAGTTCTTC,CASSGMDGHNEQFF
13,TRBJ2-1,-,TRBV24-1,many,TGTGCCACCAGTGATCCAGACAGGTATGAGCAGTTCTTC,CATSDPDRYEQFF
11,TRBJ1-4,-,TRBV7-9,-,TGTGCCAGCAGCTTCGGGAGGGAGATGTTTTTT,CASSFGREMFF
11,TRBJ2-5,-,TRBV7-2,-,TGTGCCAGTGAGGGGTTTGGGACCCAGTACTTC,CASEGFGTQYF
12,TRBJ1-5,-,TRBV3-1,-,TGTGCCAGCAGCCAAGGGGATCAGCCCCAGCATTTT,CASSQGDQPQHF
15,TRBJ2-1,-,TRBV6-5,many,TGTGCCAGCAGTGGGACTTCCAGCTCCTACAATGAGCAGTTCTTC,CASSGTSSSYNEQFF
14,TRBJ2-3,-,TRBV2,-,TGTGCCAGCAGTGAACAGGGCGCGACAGATACGCAGTATTTT,CASSEQGATDTQYF
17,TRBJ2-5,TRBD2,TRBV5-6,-,TGTGCCAGCAGCTTTGGCCTAGCGGGAGGGCTGCGAGAGACCCAGTACTTC,CASSFGLAGGLRETQYF
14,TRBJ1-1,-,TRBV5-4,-,TGTGCCAGCAGCCGTTTGGAGTTGAACACTGAAGCTTTCTTT,CASSRLELNTEAFF
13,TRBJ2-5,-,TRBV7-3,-,TGTGCCAGCAGCGAACAATCACAAGAGACCCAGTACTTC,CASSEQSQETQYF
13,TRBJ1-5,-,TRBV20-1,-,TGCAGTGCCCGGACGGGGGACAATCAGCCCCAGCATTTT,CSARTGDNQPQHF
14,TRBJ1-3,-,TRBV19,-,TGTGCCAGTAGTAAGTGGGGCTCTGGAAACACCATATATTTT,CASSKWGSGNTIYF
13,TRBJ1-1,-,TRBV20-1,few,TGCAGTGCTAGACCGGGGGGGAACACTGAAGCTTTCTTT,CSARPGGNTEAFF
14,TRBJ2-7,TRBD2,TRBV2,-,TGTGCCAGCAGTGATCAGCGGGGGGCCTACGAGCAGTACTTC,CASSDQRGAYEQYF
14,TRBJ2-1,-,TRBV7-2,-,TGTGCCAGCAGCTTAGAGACAGCCGGAAATGAGCAGTTCTTC,CASSLETAGNEQFF
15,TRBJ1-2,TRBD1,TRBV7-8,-,TGTGCCAGCAGCTTATTAACAGGGGGACAGGGGATTTCTACCTTC,CASSLLTGGQGISTF
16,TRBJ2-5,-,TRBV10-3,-,TGTGCCATCAGTGAAACCGGGTCAGGGTCTCGAGAGACCCAGTACTTC,CAISETGSGSRETQYF
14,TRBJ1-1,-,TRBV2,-,TGTGCCAGCAGATTAGAGACAGGGAACACTGAAGCTTTCTTT,CASRLETGNTEAFF
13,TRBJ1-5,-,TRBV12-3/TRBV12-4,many,TGTGCCAGCTCGGGGGAGAGCAATCAGCCCCAGCATTTT,CASSGESNQPQHF
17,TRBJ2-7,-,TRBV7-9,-,TGTGCCAGCAGCGCGAGAGACAGAACTCTAATTGGCGACGAGCAGTACTTC,CASSARDRTLIGDEQYF
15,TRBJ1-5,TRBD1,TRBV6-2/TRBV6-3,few,TGTGCCAGCGGGACCAACAGGGGGGGAAATCAGCCCCAGCATTTT,CASGTNRGGNQPQHF
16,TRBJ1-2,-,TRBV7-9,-,TGTGCCAGCAGCAAAGGCGATATTGCAGGTGGCTATGGCTACACCTTC,CASSKGDIAGGYGYTF
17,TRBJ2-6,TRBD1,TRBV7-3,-,TGTGCCAGCACCGCTCTGGGACAGCGCTCTGGGGCCAACGTCCTGACTTTC,CASTALGQRSGANVLTF
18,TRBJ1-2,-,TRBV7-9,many,TGTGCCAGCAGCTCACGAGCTGGGGGAGGAGGGACTAACTATGGCTACACCTTC,CASSSRAGGGGTNYGYTF
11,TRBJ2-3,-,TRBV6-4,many,TGCCGATACCGGGGGACAGATACGCAGTATTTT,CRYRGTDTQYF
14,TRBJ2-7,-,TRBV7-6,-,TGTGCCAGCAGCCTGGGGGCAGGGGGGCTCGAGCAGTACTTC,CASSLGAGGLEQYF
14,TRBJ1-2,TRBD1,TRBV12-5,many,TGTGCTAGTGGCCCACAGGGGGCCTCGTGGGGCTACACCTTC,CASGPQGASWGYTF
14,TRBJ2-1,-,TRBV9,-,TGTGCCAGCAGCGTAGAATGGCGGTCCAATGAGCAGTTCTTC,CASSVEWRSNEQFF
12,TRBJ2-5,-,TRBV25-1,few,TGTGCCAGCAGTGAGTCGTTAGAGACCCAGTACTTC,CASSESLETQYF
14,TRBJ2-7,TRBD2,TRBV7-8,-,TGTGCCAGCAGCTCTCTGCGGGGGGGCGGGGAGCAGTACTTC,CASSSLRGGGEQYF
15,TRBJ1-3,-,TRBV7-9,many,TGTGCCAGCAGCTTAGACTGGGGGGCTGGAAACACCATATATTTT,CASSLDWGAGNTIYF
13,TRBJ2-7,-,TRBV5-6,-,TGTGCCAGCAGCAACCGGGAGACCTACGAGCAGTACTTC,CASSNRETYEQYF
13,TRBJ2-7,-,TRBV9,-,TGTGCCAGCAGCGTAGGAGACGACTACGGGCAGTACTTC,CASSVGDDYGQYF
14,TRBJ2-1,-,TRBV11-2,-,TGTGCCAGCAGCTTAGACCCCCCCCACAATGAGCAGTTCTTC,CASSLDPPHNEQFF
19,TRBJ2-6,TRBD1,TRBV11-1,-,TGTGCCAGCAGAGAGAGGACAGGGGGCGCGTCATCTGGGGCCAACGTCCTGACTTTC,CASRERTGGASSGANVLTF
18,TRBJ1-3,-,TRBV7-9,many,TGTGCCAGCAGCCCCCAAGGGTCTGCCCGTAGCTCTGGAAACACCATATATTTT,CASSPQGSARSSGNTIYF
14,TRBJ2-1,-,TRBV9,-,TGTGCCAGCAGCCGGGAGTACTCCTACAATGAGCAGTTCTTC,CASSREYSYNEQFF
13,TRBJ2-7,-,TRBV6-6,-,TGTGCCAGCATCCCCTGGCAGGCGGGCGAGCAGTACTTC,CASIPWQAGEQYF